The next 32 T cell receptor beta chains were all read from a single sample in a study of blood T cell repertoires in COVID-19 (dated by TCRdb to the early 2020s). Libraries were built with the immunoSEQ multiplex PCR assay. TCRdb carries this immuneACCESS record with in-frame sequences only. Its versions omit some clonotypes, under half of them owing to an unresolved V gene in the studies checked, with the rest unexplained. For this sample the table gives a few hundred thousand clones, of which about 83% were detected only once. More than 9% of the sample comes from the top ten. Sequencing was carried out using peripheral blood. All receptors come from a man older than 75 with acute or convalescent COVID-19.

The chain uses TRBV7-2 and TRBJ1-5; TRBD1 might be the D (6 bases). CDR1 is SGHTA, CDR2 FQGNSA, per germline. CDR3 size: 15 residues. V dropped 5 bases and J dropped 0 bases, with 11 bases sitting between them. For the CDR3, the DNA is TGTGCCAGCAGCCCCCAGGGGCATAGCAATCAGCCCCAGCATTTT. Its protein is CASSPQGHSNQPQHF.

The chain uses TRBV10-1 and TRBJ2-1; TRBD2 matches 9 bases. Germline lookup yields CDR1 WNHNN and CDR2 SYGVQD (reference sequence). V shed 0 bases and J 6 bases; nucleotides not matched to a gene: 6. The CDR3 runs 16 residues. The CDR3 DNA follows: TGCGCCAGCAGTGAGTCAGTAGCGGGAGCCCTCAATGAGCAGTTCTTC. Protein product: CASSESVAGALNEQFF.

The genes are TRBV5-1 and TRBJ2-3; 7 bases map to TRBD1. Unmatched junction bases numbered 9, after V lost 4 bases and J lost 1 base. This CDR3 has 16 residues. CDR1 and CDR2 (germline): SGHRS, YFSETQ. This chain's CDR3 is CASSETGHSRTDTQYF. CDR3 nucleotides: TGCGCCAGCAGCGAGACAGGGCACTCACGCACAGATACGCAGTATTTT.

V is TRBV2 and J is TRBJ1-5; D is undetermined. The V and J ends lost 3 bases and 1 base respectively, with 7 bases between them. This CDR3 has 14 amino acids. Germline assignment: CDR1 SNHLY and CDR2 FYNNEI. The CDR3 DNA reads TGTGCCAGCAGTGAGTCTTTGAGCAATCAGCCCCAGCATTTT. It codes for CASSESLSNQPQHF. Filled out from reference TRBV2 and TRBJ1-5, the complete variable domain reads EPEVTQTPSHQVTQMGQEVILRCVPISNHLYFYWYRQILGQKVEFLVSFYNNEISEKSEIFDDQFSVERPDGSNFTLKIRSTKLEDSAMYFCASSESLSNQPQHFGDGTRLSIL.

The chain has TRBV12-3 or TRBV12-4 and TRBJ2-1, with 10 positions matching TRBD2. CDR3 length: 13 amino acids. V lost 5 bases and J lost 9; bases outside the gene matches: 4. The CDR3 region has the DNA TGTGCCAGCAGTCGGACTAGCGGCGCTGAGCAGTTCTTC. It yields the protein CASSRTSGAEQFF.

V gene TRBV2 combines with J gene TRBJ1-2; TRBD1 is a possible D gene (5 bases). The CDR3 extends over 16 amino acids. Trimming left V 2 bases short and J 1 base short, with 14 bases between. Germline CDR1 SNHLY, CDR2 FYNNEI. The DNA of the CDR3 is TGTGCCAGCAGTGAACGTGGTCAGGGCGTTAACTATGGCTACACCTTC. It translates to CASSERGQGVNYGYTF. The full variable domain, with the rest looked up from reference TRBV2 and TRBJ1-2, is EPEVTQTPSHQVTQMGQEVILRCVPISNHLYFYWYRQILGQKVEFLVSFYNNEISEKSEIFDDQFSVERPDGSNFTLKIRSTKLEDSAMYFCASSERGQGVNYGYTFGSGTRLTVV.

The V gene is TRBV6-5, the J gene TRBJ1-1; possibly TRBD1 for D (6 bases). The V end was cut by 6 bases, the J end by 4 bases, with 18 bases between. The CDR3 totals 15 residues. The V gene's germline CDR1 is MNHEY and CDR2 SVGAGI. Here the CDR3 DNA reads TGTGCCAGCAGGGGAGGGCTGGGGGCGAGCACTGAAGCTTTCTTT. Its protein product is CASRGGLGASTEAFF.

V is TRBV6-5 and J is TRBJ1-2; a possible D gene is TRBD1 (5 bases). The germline V gene encodes CDR1 MNHEY and CDR2 SVGAGI. Trimming removed 8 bases from V and 4 bases from J, with 17 bases in between. The CDR3 totals 14 residues. This chain's CDR3 is CASVSVGGGYGYTF. CDR3 sequence (DNA): TGTGCCAGCGTGTCGGTGGGGGGGGGCTATGGCTACACCTTC.

For the CDR3, the DNA is TGTGCCAGCAGCTTGCAGGGTGGAAAGGGCCCGTCACCCCTCCACTTT. It encodes CASSLQGGKGPSPLHF. The chain is built from TRBV5-6 and TRBJ1-6, with a possible D match to TRBD1 (5 bases). CDR1 is SGHDT and CDR2 is YYEEEE in the germline V gene. V was pared by 1 base and J by 10 bases, with 18 bases between. This CDR3 is 16 amino acids long. The complete variable domain, with remaining parts taken from reference TRBV5-6 and TRBJ1-6, reads DAGVTQSPTHLIKTRGQQVTLRCSPKSGHDTVSWYQQALGQGPQFIFQYYEEEERQRGNFPDRFSGHQFPNYSSELNVNALLLGDSALYLCASSLQGGKGPSPLHFGNGTRLTVT.

This chain joins TRBV7-9 and TRBJ1-2; no clear D gene. Looked up from germline, CDR1 is SEHNR and CDR2 is FQNEAQ (reference sequence). The V and J ends lost 5 bases and 4 bases respectively, with 8 bases between them. The CDR3 is 12 residues long. In DNA form, the CDR3 reads TGTGCCAGCAGCCCGGGAGGCTATGGCTACACCTTC. Amino acid sequence: CASSPGGYGYTF.

The chain carries TRBV6-4 and TRBJ1-1, with a possible D match to TRBD1 (6 bases). CDR1 MRHNA and CDR2 SNTAGT come from the germline V gene. The V and J ends lost 2 bases and 1 base respectively, with 11 bases between them. The length of the CDR3 is 15 residues. The CDR3 DNA sequence: TGTGCCAGCAGTGACGGGGGCAGCCCGAACACTGAAGCTTTCTTT. Amino acids: CASSDGGSPNTEAFF.

This clone was observed a few times. The gene calls are TRBV18 and TRBJ2-2; 9 bases match TRBD1. With V trimmed by 3 bases and J by 5 bases, 4 bases remained unmatched. Germline V lookup: CDR1 KGHSH, CDR2 LQKENI. The CDR3 totals 15 residues. CDR3 in DNA: TGTGCCAGCTCACCTAGGGACAGGGCAACCGGGGAGCTGTTTTTT. Encoded protein: CASSPRDRATGELFF.

This clone appeared once. The genes are TRBV5-1 and TRBJ1-1; TRBD1 agrees at 7 bases. Trimming cost V 0 bases and J 6 bases; bases outside gene matches: 8. The CDR3 spans 15 residues. Germline CDR1 reads SGHRS; CDR2 reads YFSETQ. The CDR3 loop is CASSLGLTGYSEAFF. The CDR3, as DNA: TGCGCCAGCAGCTTGGGACTGACAGGGTATTCTGAAGCTTTCTTT.

The gene calls are TRBV15 and TRBJ1-1; tentative D call: TRBD1 (5 bases). This CDR3 region has 15 residues. With 0 bases removed from V and 4 bases from J, the gap between germline ends came to 12 bases. CDR1 is LNHNV and CDR2 is YYDKDF in the germline V gene (reference sequence). CDR3 sequence (DNA): TGTGCCACCAGCAGAGATATGGGGCACGGCACTGAAGCTTTCTTT. The encoded protein is CATSRDMGHGTEAFF.

The genes are TRBV19 and TRBJ1-3; 7 bases fit TRBD1. V shed 5 bases, J shed 2 bases, and the junction held 12 bases outside the gene matches. Germline CDR1 reads LNHDA; CDR2 reads SQIVND (reference sequence). The CDR3 contains 17 residues. The CDR3 region is CASSPSPGTAPGNTIYF. As DNA, the CDR3 is TGTGCCAGTAGTCCAAGCCCCGGGACAGCCCCTGGAAACACCATATATTTT.

The gene calls are TRBV5-4 and TRBJ1-2; TRBD1 aligns across 7 bases. Germline V gives CDR1 SGHNT, CDR2 YYREEE (reference sequence). The CDR3 totals 13 residues. With 3 bases clipped from V and 3 bases from J, the junction kept 2 bases outside the gene matches. The CDR3 region has the DNA TGTGCCAGCAGCTCGGGACAGCACTATGGCTACACCTTC. Protein: CASSSGQHYGYTF.

The V gene is TRBV20-1, the J gene TRBJ1-2; 7 bases map to TRBD1. From germline, CDR1 is DFQATT and CDR2 SNEGSKA (reference sequence). V gave up 3 bases and J gave up 4 bases; unmatched junction bases: 8. CDR3 size: 14 residues. CDR3 residues: CSASPGTVTYGYTF. CDR3 coding DNA: TGCAGTGCTAGTCCCGGGACAGTAACCTATGGCTACACCTTC.

The CDR3 is CASSEGGGMGYEQYF. In nucleotides, the CDR3 is TGTGCCAGCAGTGAAGGGGGGGGTATGGGATACGAGCAGTACTTC. The chain recombines TRBV6-1 with TRBJ2-7, with 7 bases aligning to TRBD2. The CDR3 is made up of 15 amino acids. In germline, CDR1 is MNHNS, CDR2 SASEGT. The V and J ends lost 1 base and 4 bases, in that order; junction bases with no gene match: 7.

This chain links TRBV5-8 with TRBJ1-2; a weak D match, TRBD1 (5 bases). Per germline, CDR1 SGHTS and CDR2 YDEGEE. The CDR3 extends over 14 amino acids. Trimming left V 4 bases short and J 4 bases short, with 14 bases between. The CDR3 nucleotides read TGTGCCAGCAGCCTCCCAGGACAAAGCTATGGCTACACCTTC. Its protein product is CASSLPGQSYGYTF.

The V gene is TRBV28, the J gene TRBJ2-1; 7 nucleotides align to TRBD2. The V segment lost 7 bases and the J segment 8 bases; nucleotides outside the gene matches: 14. Germline assignment: CDR1 MDHEN and CDR2 SYDVKM. CDR3 size: 15 residues. As DNA, the CDR3 is TGTGCCAGCACCTCCGCTGCGGGAGCAGTGGATGAGCAGTTCTTC. Its translation: CASTSAAGAVDEQFF.

This chain joins TRBV25-1 and TRBJ1-6; 7 bases are a match to TRBD1. Germline loops: CDR1 MGHDK, CDR2 SYGVNS. The CDR3 is 14 residues long. The V and J ends lost 6 bases and 7 bases, in that order; junction bases with no gene match: 6. The CDR3 region has the DNA TGTGCCAGCAGCCAGACAGGGCAGAATTCACCCCTCCACTTT. This sequence encodes CASSQTGQNSPLHF.

The J gene is TRBJ2-1, the V gene TRBV19, with D possibly matching TRBD2 (6 bases). CDR1 is LNHDA, CDR2 SQIVND, per germline (reference sequence). There are 14 residues in the CDR3. V was trimmed by 6 bases and J by 8 bases, leaving 17 bases between them. Here the CDR3 DNA reads TGTGCCAGTAGAGTAACGGGAGTCCGTGATGAGCAGTTCTTC. Protein sequence: CASRVTGVRDEQFF.

The chain has TRBV5-6 and TRBJ1-4, with 9 bases fitting TRBD1. The V and J ends lost 6 bases and 8 bases, in that order; junction bases with no gene match: 8. Germline assignment: CDR1 SGHDT and CDR2 YYEEEE. The CDR3 covers 14 residues. DNA for the CDR3: TGTGCCAGCACCTACAGGGGGCTCAAGGAAAAACTGTTTTTT. Its translation: CASTYRGLKEKLFF.

This chain joins TRBV6-2 or TRBV6-3 and TRBJ2-2; 8 bases agree with TRBD2. Per germline, CDR1 MNHEY and CDR2 SVGEGT. The length of the CDR3 is 15 residues. The junction had 2 bases not matched to a gene; V was cut back by 2 bases and J by 3 bases. CDR3: CASSYEAGDTGELFF. Here the CDR3 DNA reads TGTGCCAGCAGTTACGAAGCGGGGGACACCGGGGAGCTGTTTTTT.

The V gene is TRBV5-1, the J gene TRBJ1-2, with TRBD1 as a possible D gene (5 bases). V lost 5 bases to trimming and J lost 8 bases, with 19 bases between them. Per the germline V gene, CDR1 is SGHRS and CDR2 is YFSETQ. The CDR3 loop spans 14 amino acids. As DNA, the CDR3 is TGCGCCAGCAGGCCCGCCGGGACTTCTCCCGGCTACACCTTC. Protein sequence: CASRPAGTSPGYTF.

The genes are TRBV7-9 and TRBJ1-2; D is uncertain. Trimming took off 8 bases at V and 3 bases at J, with 13 bases between the two ends. Germline V gene sequence: CDR1 SEHNR, CDR2 FQNEAQ (reference sequence). The CDR3 totals 13 residues. The CDR3 spells CASGFEVHYGYTF. The CDR3 DNA sequence: TGTGCCAGCGGTTTTGAGGTCCACTATGGCTACACCTTC. Complete variable domain (other parts from reference TRBV7-9 and TRBJ1-2): DTGVSQNPRHKITKRGQNVTFRCDPISEHNRLYWYRQTLGQGPEFLTYFQNEAQLEKSRLLSDRFSAERPKGSFSTLEIQRTEQGDSAMYLCASGFEVHYGYTFGSGTRLTVV.

A few counts support this clone. V and J are TRBV11-2 and TRBJ2-2, with 13 bases lining up with TRBD2. CDR3 length: 14 amino acids. Germline V gives CDR1 SGHAT, CDR2 FQNNGV. V was pared by 4 bases and J by 7 bases, with 0 bases of the junction left unmatched. The CDR3 protein is CASSWTSGGGELFF. CDR3 sequence (DNA): TGTGCCAGCAGCTGGACTAGCGGGGGCGGGGAGCTGTTTTTT.

This chain uses TRBV5-6 with TRBJ1-4, with D possibly TRBD1 on 6 matching bases. CDR1 and CDR2 from the germline V gene are SGHDT and YYEEEE. CDR3 length equals 14 residues. Trimming shortened V by 5 bases and J by 2 bases, and 10 bases separated the two germline ends. The CDR3 sequence: CASSQGTTNEKLFF. CDR3 bases: TGTGCCAGCAGTCAGGGGACCACTAATGAAAAACTGTTTTTT.

The V gene is TRBV19, the J gene TRBJ1-2; no clear D gene. The V end lost 6 bases, the J end lost 7 bases, and 21 bases lay between the germline ends. This CDR3 has 15 amino acids. Germline values: CDR1 LNHDA, CDR2 SQIVND (reference sequence). CDR3: CASRAGGQLSGGYTF. The CDR3 DNA follows: TGTGCCAGTAGGGCCGGTGGGCAGCTCTCCGGTGGCTACACCTTC.

This chain uses TRBV24-1 with TRBJ2-5; 10 bases match TRBD1. Trimming at V came to 2 bases and at J to 5 bases, leaving 7 bases not matched to a gene. Germline loops: CDR1 KGHDR, CDR2 SFDVKD. The CDR3 runs to 16 residues. The CDR3 sequence: CATSDSGQGYAETQYF. The CDR3 DNA follows: TGTGCCACCAGTGATTCGGGACAGGGGTACGCGGAGACCCAGTACTTC.

J is TRBJ2-4 and V is TRBV5-1; TRBD1 matches at 10 bases. V was clipped by 4 bases and J by 2 bases; unmatched bases: 3. The germline V gene encodes CDR1 SGHRS and CDR2 YFSETQ. This CDR3 spans 15 amino acids. The CDR3 is CASSLGQGSKNIQYF. In nucleotides, the CDR3 is TGCGCCAGCAGCCTGGGACAGGGGTCCAAAAACATTCAGTACTTC.

This clone showed up just once. The chain links TRBV5-1 to TRBJ2-2; possibly TRBD1 for D (6 bases). The germline CDR1 and CDR2 sequences are SGHRS and YFSETQ. The CDR3 is 16 residues long. The V end lost 4 bases, the J end lost 6 bases, and 19 bases lay between the germline ends. The CDR3 region has the DNA TGCGCCAGCAGCACCAATACAGGGTATGAGGCCGGGGAGCTGTTTTTT. Translated: CASSTNTGYEAGELFF.